This T cell receptor (beta chain) emerged from a study of metastatic and nonmetastatic thyroid tumors. About the research overall: Blood and tumor or nodule tissue repertoires from malignant and benign thyroid patients were compared.

This clone showed up many times. Its antigen remains unidentified. Overall study results and limits: Reported TCR beta diversity, measured in blood and tumor, was significantly higher for malignant thyroid tumors than for benign nodules.

Thyroid surgery took place with no prior treatment in any patient. In the source study's methods: Built for papillary thyroid cancer, a distant-metastasis classifier drew on CDR3 differences across clinicopathological groups. TCRdb called clones again from the PCR reads with MiXCR. These V and J calls derive from TCRdb rather than the authors' analysis. The table has about 6,800 clones, over 2.5% seen once. The sequenced sample was tumor tissue. This TCR was recovered from a female donor with papillary thyroid cancer or a benign thyroid nodule (not recorded which). Some clones in this sample may be carry-over from other donors' samples.

The CDR3 here is CASSPRGASGANVLTF. In DNA form, the CDR3 reads TGTGCCAGCAGCCCGAGGGGGGCCTCTGGGGCCAACGTCCTGACTTTC. The J gene is TRBJ2-6, the V gene TRBV5-4; D tentatively reads TRBD1 or TRBD2 (6 bases each). The germline V gene has CDR1 SGHNT and CDR2 YYREEE (reference sequence). The CDR3 is 16 residues long. Trimming pared 4 bases from V and 0 bases from J, leaving 11 bases between.